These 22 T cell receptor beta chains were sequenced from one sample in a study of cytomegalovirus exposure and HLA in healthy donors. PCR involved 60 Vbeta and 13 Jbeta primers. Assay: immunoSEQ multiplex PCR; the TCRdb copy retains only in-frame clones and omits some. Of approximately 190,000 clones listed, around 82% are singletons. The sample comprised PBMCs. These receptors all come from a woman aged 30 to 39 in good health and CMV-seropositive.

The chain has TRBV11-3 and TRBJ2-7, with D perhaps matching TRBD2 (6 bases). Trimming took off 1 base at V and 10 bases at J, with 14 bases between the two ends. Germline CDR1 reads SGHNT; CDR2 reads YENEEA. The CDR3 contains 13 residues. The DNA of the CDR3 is TGTGCCAGCAGCTTAGCCCACCGGGAGCCCCAGTACTTC. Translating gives CASSLAHREPQYF.

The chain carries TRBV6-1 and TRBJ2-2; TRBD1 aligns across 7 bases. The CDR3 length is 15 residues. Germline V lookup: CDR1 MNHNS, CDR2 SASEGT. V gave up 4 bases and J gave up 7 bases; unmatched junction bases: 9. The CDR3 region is CASSVYRTGNGELFF. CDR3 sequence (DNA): TGTGCCAGCAGTGTGTACAGGACAGGCAACGGGGAGCTGTTTTTT.

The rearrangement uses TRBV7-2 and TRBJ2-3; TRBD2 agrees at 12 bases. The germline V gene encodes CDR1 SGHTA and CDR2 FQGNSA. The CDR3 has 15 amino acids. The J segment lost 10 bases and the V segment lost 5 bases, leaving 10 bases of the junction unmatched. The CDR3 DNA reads TGTGCCAGCAGCCCATCTAGCGGGAGGGCCCGGGCGCAGTATTTT. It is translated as CASSPSSGRARAQYF.

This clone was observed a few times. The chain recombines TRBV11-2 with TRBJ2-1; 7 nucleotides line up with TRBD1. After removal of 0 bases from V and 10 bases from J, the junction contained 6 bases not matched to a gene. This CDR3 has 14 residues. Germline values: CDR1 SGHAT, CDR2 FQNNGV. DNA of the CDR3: TGTGCCAGCAGCTTAGATCCTAGGGGGCGGGAGCAGTTCTTC. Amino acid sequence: CASSLDPRGREQFF.

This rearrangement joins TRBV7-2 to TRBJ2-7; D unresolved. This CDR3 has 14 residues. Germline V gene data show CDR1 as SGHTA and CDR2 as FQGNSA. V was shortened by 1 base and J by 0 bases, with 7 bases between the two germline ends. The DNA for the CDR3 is TGTGCCAGCAGCTTAGAACAGAGCTCCTACGAGCAGTACTTC. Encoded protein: CASSLEQSSYEQYF.

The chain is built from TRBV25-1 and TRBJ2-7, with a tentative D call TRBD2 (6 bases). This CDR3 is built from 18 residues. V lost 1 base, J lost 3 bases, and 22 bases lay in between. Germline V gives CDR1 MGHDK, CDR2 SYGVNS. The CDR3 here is CASSESLPSPEGLYEQYF. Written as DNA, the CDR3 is TGTGCCAGCAGTGAATCCCTTCCTAGTCCGGAGGGCCTCTACGAGCAGTACTTC.

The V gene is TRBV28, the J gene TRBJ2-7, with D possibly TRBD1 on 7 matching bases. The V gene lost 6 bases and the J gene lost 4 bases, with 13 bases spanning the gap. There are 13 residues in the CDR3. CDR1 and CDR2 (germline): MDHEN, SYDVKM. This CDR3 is CASRRAGGYEQYF. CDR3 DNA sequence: TGTGCCAGCAGACGGGCAGGGGGGTACGAGCAGTACTTC.

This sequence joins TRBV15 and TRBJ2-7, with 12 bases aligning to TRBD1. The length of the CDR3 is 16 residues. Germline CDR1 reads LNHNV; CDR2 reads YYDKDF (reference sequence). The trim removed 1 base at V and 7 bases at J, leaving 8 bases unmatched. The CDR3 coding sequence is TGTGCCACCAGCAGAGCTTCGGGACAGGGGGCTGAGGAGCAGTACTTC. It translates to CATSRASGQGAEEQYF. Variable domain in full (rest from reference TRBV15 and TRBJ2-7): DAMVIQNPRYQVTQFGKPVTLSCSQTLNHNVMYWYQQKSSQAPKLLFHYYDKDFNNEADTPDNFQSRRPNTSFCFLDIRSPGLGDTAMYLCATSRASGQGAEEQYFGPGTRLTVT.

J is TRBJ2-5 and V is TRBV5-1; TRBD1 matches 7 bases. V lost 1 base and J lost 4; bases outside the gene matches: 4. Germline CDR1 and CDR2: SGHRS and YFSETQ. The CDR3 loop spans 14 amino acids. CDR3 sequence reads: CASSLKGGGETQYF. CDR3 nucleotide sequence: TGCGCCAGCAGCTTGAAAGGGGGCGGAGAGACCCAGTACTTC.

This CDR3 reads CASSLGLPSTDTQYF. In DNA, the CDR3 is TGTGCCAGTAGCTTGGGACTACCCAGCACAGATACGCAGTATTTT. V is TRBV19 and J is TRBJ2-3; 7 nucleotides align to TRBD2. V shed 6 bases and J 0 bases; nucleotides not matched to a gene: 6. Germline CDR1 reads LNHDA; CDR2 reads SQIVND (reference sequence). The CDR3 is made up of 15 amino acids.

The DNA of the CDR3 is TGTGCCAGCGCCGGGGGAGGAAACACCATATATTTT. It codes for CASAGGGNTIYF. The V call is TRBV7-9, the J call TRBJ1-3; perhaps TRBD1 as D (5 bases). Germline CDR1 is SEHNR and CDR2 is FQNEAQ (reference sequence). The CDR3 spans 12 residues. Trimming stripped 8 bases from V and 4 bases from J, with 9 bases between.

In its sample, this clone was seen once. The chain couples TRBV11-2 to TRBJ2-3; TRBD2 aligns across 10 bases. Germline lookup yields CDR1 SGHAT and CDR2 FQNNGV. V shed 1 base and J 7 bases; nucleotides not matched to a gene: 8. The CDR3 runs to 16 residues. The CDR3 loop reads CASSLGLAGVMYTQYF. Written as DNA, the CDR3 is TGTGCCAGCAGCTTAGGCCTAGCGGGAGTAATGTATACGCAGTATTTT.

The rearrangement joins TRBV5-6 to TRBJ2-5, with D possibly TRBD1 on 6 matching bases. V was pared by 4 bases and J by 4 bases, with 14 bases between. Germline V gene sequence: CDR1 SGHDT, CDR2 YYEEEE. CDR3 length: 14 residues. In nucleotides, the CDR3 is TGTGCCAGCAGCCCCCGAGGGGGTATAGAGACCCAGTACTTC. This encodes CASSPRGGIETQYF.

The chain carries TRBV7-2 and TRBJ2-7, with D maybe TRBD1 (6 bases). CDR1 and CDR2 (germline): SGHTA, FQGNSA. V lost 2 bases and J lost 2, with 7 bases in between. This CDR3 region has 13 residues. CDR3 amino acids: CASSLQGTYEQYF. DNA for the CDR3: TGTGCCAGCAGCTTACAGGGGACCTACGAGCAGTACTTC. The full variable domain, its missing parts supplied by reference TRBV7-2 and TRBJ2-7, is GAGVSQSPSNKVTEKGKDVELRCDPISGHTALYWYRQSLGQGLEFLIYFQGNSAPDKSGLPSDRFSAERTGGSVSTLTIQRTQQEDSAVYLCASSLQGTYEQYFGPGTRLTVT.

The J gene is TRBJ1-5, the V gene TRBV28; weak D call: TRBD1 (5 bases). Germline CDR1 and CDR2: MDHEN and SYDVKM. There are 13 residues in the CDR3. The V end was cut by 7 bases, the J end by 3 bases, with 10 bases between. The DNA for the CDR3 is TGTGCCAGCAAGGGGTCAGTCAATCAGCCCCAGCATTTT. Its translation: CASKGSVNQPQHF.

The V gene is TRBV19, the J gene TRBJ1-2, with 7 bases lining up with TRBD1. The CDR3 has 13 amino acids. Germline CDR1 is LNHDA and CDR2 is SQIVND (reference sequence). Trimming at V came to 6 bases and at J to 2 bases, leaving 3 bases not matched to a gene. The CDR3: CASSRTGNYGYTF. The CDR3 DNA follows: TGTGCCAGTAGCCGGACAGGCAACTATGGCTACACCTTC. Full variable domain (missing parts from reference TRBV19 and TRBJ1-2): DGGITQSPKYLFRKEGQNVTLSCEQNLNHDAMYWYRQDPGQGLRLIYYSQIVNDFQKGDIAEGYSVSREKKESFPLTVTSAQKNPTAFYLCASSRTGNYGYTFGSGTRLTVV.

CDR3: CASNGGRGGEAQYF. CDR3 sequence (DNA): TGTGCCAGCAACGGAGGGCGCGGGGGGGAGGCGCAGTATTTT. V gene TRBV2 combines with J gene TRBJ2-3, with 9 bases that match TRBD2. The CDR3 is made up of 14 amino acids. Germline V gene sequence: CDR1 SNHLY, CDR2 FYNNEI. V lost 7 bases to trimming and J lost 10 bases; unmatched junction nucleotides: 12.

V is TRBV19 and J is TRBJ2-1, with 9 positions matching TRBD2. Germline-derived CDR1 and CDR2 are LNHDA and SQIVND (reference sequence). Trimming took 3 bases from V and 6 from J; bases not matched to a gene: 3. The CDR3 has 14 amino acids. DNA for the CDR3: TGTGCCAGTAGTATTTTAGCGGGGGTCAATGAGCAGTTCTTC. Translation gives CASSILAGVNEQFF.

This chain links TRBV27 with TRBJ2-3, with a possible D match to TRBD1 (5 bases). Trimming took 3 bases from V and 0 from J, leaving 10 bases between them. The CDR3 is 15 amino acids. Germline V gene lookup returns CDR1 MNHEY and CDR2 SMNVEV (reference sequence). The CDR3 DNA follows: TGTGCCAGCAGTTTTTTCAGGGCAAGCACAGATACGCAGTATTTT. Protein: CASSFFRASTDTQYF.

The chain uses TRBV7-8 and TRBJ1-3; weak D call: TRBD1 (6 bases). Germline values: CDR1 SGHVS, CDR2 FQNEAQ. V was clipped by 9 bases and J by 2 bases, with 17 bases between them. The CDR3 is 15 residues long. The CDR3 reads CARCDGGGAGNTIYF. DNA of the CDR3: TGTGCCAGGTGCGACGGGGGGGGCGCTGGAAACACCATATATTTT.

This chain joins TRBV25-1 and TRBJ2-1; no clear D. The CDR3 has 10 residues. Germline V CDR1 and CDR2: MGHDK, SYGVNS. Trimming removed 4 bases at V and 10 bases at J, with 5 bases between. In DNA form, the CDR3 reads TGTGCCAGCAGTGCCCTCGAGCAGTTCTTC. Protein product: CASSALEQFF.

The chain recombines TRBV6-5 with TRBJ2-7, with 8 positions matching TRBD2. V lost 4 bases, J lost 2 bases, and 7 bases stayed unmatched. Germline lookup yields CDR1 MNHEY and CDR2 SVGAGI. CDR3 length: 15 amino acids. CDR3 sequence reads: CASSLLAVGTYEQYF. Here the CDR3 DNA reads TGTGCCAGCAGTTTACTAGCGGTAGGAACCTACGAGCAGTACTTC.